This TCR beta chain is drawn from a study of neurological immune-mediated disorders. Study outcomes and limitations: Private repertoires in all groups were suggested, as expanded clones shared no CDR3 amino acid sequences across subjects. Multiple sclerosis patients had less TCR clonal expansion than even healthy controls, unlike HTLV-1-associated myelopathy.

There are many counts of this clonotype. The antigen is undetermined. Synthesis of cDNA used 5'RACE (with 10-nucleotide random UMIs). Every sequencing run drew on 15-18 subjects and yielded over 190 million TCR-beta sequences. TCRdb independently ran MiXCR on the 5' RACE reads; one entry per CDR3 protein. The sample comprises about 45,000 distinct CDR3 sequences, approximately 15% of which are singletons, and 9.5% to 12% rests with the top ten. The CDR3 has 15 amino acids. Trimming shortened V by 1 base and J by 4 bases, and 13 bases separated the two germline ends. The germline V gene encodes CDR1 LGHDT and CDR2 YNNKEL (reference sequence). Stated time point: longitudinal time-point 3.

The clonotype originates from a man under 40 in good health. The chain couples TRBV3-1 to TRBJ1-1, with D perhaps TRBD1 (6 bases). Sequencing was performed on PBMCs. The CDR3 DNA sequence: TGTGCCAGCAGCCAAGGGAATACAGGGTCCACTGAAGCTTTCTTT. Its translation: CASSQGNTGSTEAFF.